These 26 T cell receptor beta chains originate from one sample sequenced in a study of cytotoxic CD8 clonotypes in ibrutinib-treated CLL. The method was immunoSEQ multiplex PCR; TCRdb's version includes in-frame clones alone and lacks a portion of them. The sample holds 150,000 to 200,000 clones, around three quarters seen once. The sequences come from PBMCs, collected after 24 months of ibrutinib treatment. Source of these receptors: a human donor with chronic lymphocytic leukemia.

The chain employs TRBV6-1 and TRBJ2-3; 7 bases agree with TRBD2. J was trimmed by 3 bases and V by 3 bases; bases with no gene match: 3. CDR3 length: 14 residues. Germline CDR1 and CDR2: MNHNS and SASEGT. The CDR3 nucleotides read TGTGCCAGCAGTGAGGAACTAGCGACAGATACGCAGTATTTT. Protein sequence: CASSEELATDTQYF.

The chain carries TRBV7-4 and TRBJ2-7, with D uncertain. In germline, CDR1 is SGHVT, CDR2 SQSDAQ. There are 13 residues in the CDR3. Between the trimmed V and J ends, which lost 5 bases and 6 bases, there was a span of 14 bases. CDR3 loop: CASSLRHDVEQYF. In nucleotides, the CDR3 is TGTGCCAGCAGCCTACGACATGATGTCGAGCAGTACTTC.

The rearrangement joins TRBV21-1 to TRBJ1-2; the listed D gene, TRBD1, was not tested against the DNA. TRBV21-1 represents a pseudogene. The CDR3 length is 17 residues. The CDR3 loop reads CASSSSGAKKRCCGYTF. Written as DNA, the CDR3 is TGTGCCAGCAGCAGCTCAGGGGCCAAAAAACGGTGCTGTGGCTACACCTTC.

V and J are TRBV15 and TRBJ1-5; maybe TRBD1 (6 bases). This CDR3 comprises 17 residues. Looked up from germline, CDR1 is LNHNV and CDR2 is YYDKDF (reference sequence). V shed 1 base and J shed 3 bases, with 16 bases lying between them. CDR3 coding DNA: TGTGCCACCAGCAGAGTGGGAGGTGGACAGTACAATCAGCCCCAGCATTTT. As protein: CATSRVGGGQYNQPQHF.

The chain uses TRBV25-1 and TRBJ2-7; 11 bases agree with TRBD2. This CDR3 spans 15 amino acids. V lost 6 bases to trimming and J lost 6 bases; unmatched junction nucleotides: 10. CDR1 MGHDK and CDR2 SYGVNS come from the germline V gene. CDR3 DNA sequence: TGTGCCAGCAGCCCGACTAGCGGGATGATCGGCGAGCAGTACTTC. Its translation: CASSPTSGMIGEQYF.

V and J are TRBV4-3 and TRBJ1-5, with TRBD1 as a possible D gene (5 bases). The germline V gene encodes CDR1 LGHNA and CDR2 YSLEER. The V end lost 0 bases, the J end lost 7 bases, and 19 bases lay between the germline ends. The CDR3 contains 17 residues. Here the CDR3 DNA reads TGCGCCAGCAGCCAAGATAATTTTTTGAGGGGAATCCAGCCCCAGCATTTT. Translated, it gives CASSQDNFLRGIQPQHF.

The chain uses TRBV9 and TRBJ2-1, with D perhaps matching TRBD1 (6 bases). CDR3 size: 15 residues. Germline CDR1 is SGDLS and CDR2 is YYNGEE. Deletions cut 0 bases from V and 1 base from J, with 8 bases between. The CDR3 sequence: CASSVGTASYNEQFF. Written as DNA, the CDR3 is TGTGCCAGCAGCGTAGGGACAGCGTCCTACAATGAGCAGTTCTTC.

This chain joins TRBV5-4 and TRBJ1-6, with D maybe TRBD1 (5 bases). The CDR3 loop spans 14 amino acids. Trimming took 4 bases from V and 13 from J, leaving 18 bases between them. Germline CDR1 SGHNT, CDR2 YYREEE (reference sequence). The CDR3 loop reads CASSEGRSVGPLHF. DNA for the CDR3: TGTGCCAGCAGCGAGGGACGGAGTGTGGGTCCCCTCCACTTT. Based on the CDR3 plus reference TRBV5-4 and TRBJ1-6, the full variable domain is ETGVTQSPTHLIKTRGQQVTLRCSSQSGHNTVSWYQQALGQGPQFIFQYYREEENGRGNFPPRFSGLQFPNYSSELNVNALELDDSALYLCASSEGRSVGPLHFGNGTRLTVT.

The V and J genes are TRBV18 and TRBJ2-5; TRBD2 aligns across 10 bases. CDR1 is KGHSH, CDR2 LQKENI, per germline. Trimming took 2 bases from V and 1 from J; bases not matched to a gene: 7. The CDR3 sequence is 17 residues long. The chain's CDR3 is CASSPSLAGAGQETQYF. The CDR3 nucleotides are TGTGCCAGCTCACCATCTCTAGCGGGAGCTGGCCAAGAGACCCAGTACTTC.

This sequence joins TRBV30 and TRBJ1-2, with D tentatively TRBD1 (5 bases). The length of the CDR3 is 12 residues. Germline V gene lookup returns CDR1 GTSNPN and CDR2 SVGIG (reference sequence). The V and J ends lost 3 bases and 3 bases respectively, with 8 bases between them. The CDR3 loop is CAWSGGDYGYTF. As DNA, the CDR3 is TGTGCCTGGAGCGGGGGGGACTATGGCTACACCTTC.

The chain links TRBV18 to TRBJ2-1, with D hard to call. Germline lookup yields CDR1 KGHSH and CDR2 LQKENI. This CDR3 contains 16 residues. The germline V and J ends were trimmed by 3 bases and 0 bases, with 12 bases remaining between them. The DNA for the CDR3 is TGTGCCAGCTCACCGGTTCTTTTGGGCTCCTACAATGAGCAGTTCTTC. This encodes CASSPVLLGSYNEQFF.

This chain links TRBV5-1 with TRBJ2-5; 8 nucleotides align to TRBD2. Germline loops: CDR1 SGHRS, CDR2 YFSETQ. After removal of 4 bases from V and 2 bases from J, the junction contained 7 bases not matched to a gene. The length of the CDR3 is 15 residues. The CDR3 loop is CASSQGTSGQETQYF. The CDR3, as DNA: TGCGCCAGCAGCCAGGGCACTAGCGGACAAGAGACCCAGTACTTC.

This chain uses TRBV6-1 with TRBJ2-2, with 13 bases fitting TRBD2. Per germline, CDR1 MNHNS and CDR2 SASEGT. V lost 10 bases and J lost 3; bases outside the gene matches: 5. This CDR3 is 15 amino acids long. The DNA of the CDR3 is TGTGCCATTAGGACTAGCGGGAGCGACACCGGGGAGCTGTTTTTT. Encoded protein: CAIRTSGSDTGELFF.

The rearrangement links TRBV7-8 to TRBJ2-2; D is undetermined. Germline loops: CDR1 SGHVS, CDR2 FQNEAQ. CDR3 length equals 16 residues. V was trimmed by 3 bases and J by 1 base, leaving 12 bases between them. This CDR3 reads CASSLSDIWNTGELFF. CDR3 DNA sequence: TGTGCCAGCAGCTTGAGTGACATATGGAACACCGGGGAGCTGTTTTTT.

The CDR3 loop is CASSLNPGQLFF. In nucleotides, the CDR3 is TGTGCCAGCAGCTTAAACCCGGGACAGTTGTTTTTT. The chain uses TRBV7-2 and TRBJ1-4, with TRBD1 matching 7 bases. The CDR3 has 12 residues. Per the germline V gene, CDR1 is SGHTA and CDR2 is FQGNSA. J was trimmed by 15 bases and V by 2 bases; bases with no gene match: 6. Using reference TRBV7-2 and TRBJ1-4 for the parts outside the CDR3, the full variable domain is GAGVSQSPSNKVTEKGKDVELRCDPISGHTALYWYRQSLGQGLEFLIYFQGNSAPDKSGLPSDRFSAERTGGSVSTLTIQRTQQEDSAVYLCASSLNPGQLFFGSGTQLSVL.

This chain joins TRBV7-2 and TRBJ2-7; TRBD2 matches at 8 bases. Germline CDR1 reads SGHTA; CDR2 reads FQGNSA. The V segment lost 1 base and the J segment 2 bases; nucleotides outside the gene matches: 4. This CDR3 has 15 amino acids. In nucleotides, the CDR3 is TGTGCCAGCAGCTTAGACGGGAGGGCCCCCTACGAGCAGTACTTC. It translates to CASSLDGRAPYEQYF.

This chain joins TRBV4-3 and TRBJ2-1; D unclear. The ends were cut back, 0 bases at V and 10 bases at J, with 13 bases in the middle. CDR1 LGHNA and CDR2 YSLEER come from the germline V gene. The CDR3 consists of 14 residues. CDR3 in DNA: TGCGCCAGCAGCCAAGATCGTCTTGGCGGCGAGCAGTTCTTC. It is translated as CASSQDRLGGEQFF.

In its sample, this clone was seen once. V is TRBV6-6 and J is TRBJ2-2, with D unresolved. The CDR3 covers 11 residues. V lost 4 bases and J 4 bases, leaving 1 base between the germline ends. Germline CDR1 reads MNHNY; CDR2 reads SVGAGI (reference sequence). The CDR3 is CASSSTGELFF. The CDR3 bases are TGTGCCAGCAGTTCCACCGGGGAGCTGTTTTTT.

The V and J genes are TRBV4-2 and TRBJ1-4; 9 positions match TRBD1. Germline V lookup: CDR1 LGHNA, CDR2 YNFKEQ. The ends lost 4 bases at V and 8 bases at J; junction bases unmatched: 5. CDR3 length: 14 residues. The CDR3 is CASSLDRGREKLFF. CDR3 nucleotides: TGTGCCAGCAGCCTCGACAGGGGGAGAGAAAAACTGTTTTTT.

This rearrangement joins TRBV15 to TRBJ2-7; TRBD1 aligns across 7 bases. Germline-derived CDR1 and CDR2 are LNHNV and YYDKDF (reference sequence). The CDR3 is 15 amino acids. V lost 1 base, J lost 2 bases, and 5 bases stayed unmatched. CDR3 amino acids: CATSRGWDRTYEQYF. CDR3 DNA sequence: TGTGCCACCAGCAGAGGTTGGGACAGAACCTACGAGCAGTACTTC.

This rearrangement joins TRBV11-3 to TRBJ2-7, with TRBD2 matching over 11 bases. This CDR3 comprises 15 residues. Unmatched junction bases numbered 5, after V lost 4 bases and J lost 3 bases. CDR1 and CDR2 from the germline V gene are SGHNT and YENEEA. The CDR3 bases are TGTGCCAGCAGCTCACCAACTAGCGGGAGCTACGAGCAGTACTTC. Protein sequence: CASSSPTSGSYEQYF.

The rearrangement uses TRBV9 and TRBJ2-7, with 7 bases identical to TRBD2. CDR3 length: 14 amino acids. With V trimmed by 4 bases and J by 5 bases, 9 bases remained unmatched. The germline V gene has CDR1 SGDLS and CDR2 YYNGEE. The CDR3 bases are TGTGCCAGCAGCCAAAGCGGGAATGAGGACGAGCAGTACTTC. This gives the protein CASSQSGNEDEQYF.

The chain joins TRBV19 to TRBJ1-5; D remains unclear. V lost 4 bases, J lost 4 bases, and 5 bases lay in between. The germline V gene has CDR1 LNHDA and CDR2 SQIVND (reference sequence). The CDR3 is 12 residues long. The CDR3 here is CASSKTNQPQHF. CDR3 nucleotide sequence: TGTGCCAGTAGTAAAACTAATCAGCCCCAGCATTTT.

The chain joins TRBV14 to TRBJ1-4; tentative D call: TRBD1 (6 bases). This CDR3 comprises 14 residues. Looked up from germline, CDR1 is SGHDN and CDR2 is FVKESK. V lost 4 bases and J 6 bases, leaving 12 bases between the germline ends. The CDR3, as DNA: TGTGCCAGCAGCCGGGCCGGACAGTATGAAAAACTGTTTTTT. Its translation is CASSRAGQYEKLFF.

V usage is TRBV7-6 and J usage is TRBJ2-7, with TRBD2 matching 9 bases. V was clipped by 5 bases and J by 3 bases; unmatched bases: 5. The CDR3 has 14 residues. The germline CDR1 and CDR2 sequences are SGHVS and FNYEAQ. In nucleotides, the CDR3 is TGTGCCAGCAGCCCCGGGACTAGCCACTACGAGCAGTACTTC. It codes for CASSPGTSHYEQYF.

The chain joins TRBV2 to TRBJ2-7, with a tentative D call TRBD1 (6 bases). Per germline, CDR1 SNHLY and CDR2 FYNNEI. The CDR3 loop spans 15 amino acids. V lost 7 bases and J 6 bases, leaving 22 bases between the germline ends. The CDR3 nucleotides read TGTGCCAGCACCGGACAACAGGGATCTTTAGGCGAGCAGTACTTC. This encodes CASTGQQGSLGEQYF.